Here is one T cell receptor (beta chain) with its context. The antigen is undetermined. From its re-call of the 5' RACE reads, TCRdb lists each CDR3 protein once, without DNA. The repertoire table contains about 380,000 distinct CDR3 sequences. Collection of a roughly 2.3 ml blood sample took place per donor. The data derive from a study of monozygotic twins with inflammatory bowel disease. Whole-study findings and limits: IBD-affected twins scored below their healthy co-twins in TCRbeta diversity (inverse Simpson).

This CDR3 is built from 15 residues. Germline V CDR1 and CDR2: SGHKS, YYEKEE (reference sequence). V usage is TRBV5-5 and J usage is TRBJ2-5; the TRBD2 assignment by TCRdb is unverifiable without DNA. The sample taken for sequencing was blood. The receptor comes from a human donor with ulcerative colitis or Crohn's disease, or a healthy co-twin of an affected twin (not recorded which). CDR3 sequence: CASRLIAGGRETQYF.